This T cell receptor (beta chain) was captured by sequencing in a study of cytomegalovirus exposure and HLA in healthy donors. Broader study findings: A highly shared variant cluster was judged a likely technical artifact.

With 60 Vbeta and 13 Jbeta primers, the PCR was carried out. The protocol was immunoSEQ multiplex PCR, while the TCRdb copy is restricted to in-frame clones and leaves out a portion. Of 200,000 to 250,000 clones in the sample, about 89% were seen once. CDR3 length: 15 residues. The junction had 5 bases not matched to a gene; V was cut back by 4 bases and J by 4 bases. CDR1 and CDR2 (germline): SGHRS, YFSETQ. Each donor's status was that of a healthy bone marrow donor. A note on this clone: Its cognate antigen is unknown.

Sequencing was done on a sample of PBMCs. The origin of this receptor is a woman aged 18-35 years in good health and CMV-seronegative. The chain uses TRBV5-1 and TRBJ2-7, with 13 nucleotides matching TRBD2. CDR3 coding DNA: TGCGCCAGCAGCCCGGGACTAGCGGGATCTTACGAGCAGTACTTC. It encodes CASSPGLAGSYEQYF.